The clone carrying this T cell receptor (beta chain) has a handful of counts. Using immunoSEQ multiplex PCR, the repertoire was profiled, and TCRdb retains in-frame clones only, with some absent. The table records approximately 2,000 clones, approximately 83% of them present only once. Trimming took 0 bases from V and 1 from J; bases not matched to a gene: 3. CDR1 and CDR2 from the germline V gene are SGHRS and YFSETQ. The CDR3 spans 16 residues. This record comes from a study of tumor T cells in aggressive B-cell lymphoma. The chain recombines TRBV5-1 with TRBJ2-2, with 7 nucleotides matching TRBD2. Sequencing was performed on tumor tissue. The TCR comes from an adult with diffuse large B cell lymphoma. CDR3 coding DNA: TGCGCCAGCAGCTTGGCTGGCGGGGGGAACACCGGGGAGCTGTTTTTT. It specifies CASSLAGGGNTGELFF.